The 30 T cell receptor beta chains given below trace back to one sample, sequenced in a study of cytomegalovirus exposure and HLA in healthy donors. 60 Vbeta and 13 Jbeta primers were used in PCR. Data came from immunoSEQ multiplex PCR; TCRdb stores just in-frame clones and leaves some out. There are roughly 160,000 clones in the sample; 80% to 85% occur only once, and under 1.1% lies in the top ten. Sequencing was carried out using PBMCs. These receptors all stem from a man aged 30 to 39 in good health and CMV-seronegative.

This sequence joins TRBV6-1 and TRBJ2-7; TRBD2 aligns across 7 bases. CDR1 is MNHNS, CDR2 SASEGT, per germline. V shed 2 bases, J shed 5 bases, and the junction held 6 bases outside the gene matches. The CDR3 extends over 14 amino acids. The DNA of the CDR3 is TGTGCCAGCAGTGAACGGACTAGTGCCGACGAGCAGTACTTC. This encodes CASSERTSADEQYF.

The V gene is TRBV10-2, the J gene TRBJ1-5; the D gene is possibly TRBD1 (6 bases). The CDR3 extends over 15 amino acids. V gave up 3 bases and J gave up 2 bases, with 11 bases separating them. Germline CDR1 WSHSY, CDR2 SAAADI. CDR3 amino acids: CASSEGGSGNQPQHF. The CDR3 region has the DNA TGCGCCAGCAGTGAAGGGGGAAGTGGCAATCAGCCCCAGCATTTT.

The genes are TRBV10-3 and TRBJ1-1; 7 bases fit TRBD1. Germline V gene lookup returns CDR1 ENHRY and CDR2 SYGVKD. There are 15 residues in the CDR3. V trimming: 2 bases; J trimming: 2 bases; junction bases outside the gene matches: 5. CDR3 DNA: TGTGCCATCAGTGAGGACAGGGAAGGAAACACTGAAGCTTTCTTT. Amino acid sequence: CAISEDREGNTEAFF.

The chain recombines TRBV7-9 with TRBJ2-3; D call uncertain. The germline CDR1 and CDR2 sequences are SEHNR and FQNEAQ (reference sequence). The length of the CDR3 is 11 residues. Trimming took off 6 bases at V and 3 bases at J, with 4 bases between the two ends. This CDR3 is CASSPTDTQYF. In DNA, the CDR3 is TGTGCCAGCAGTCCGACAGATACGCAGTATTTT.

The chain employs TRBV6-1 and TRBJ2-3; 10 bases are shared with TRBD2. This CDR3 is built from 15 residues. J lost 4 bases, V lost 7 bases, and 8 bases had no gene match. Germline V gives CDR1 MNHNS, CDR2 SASEGT. The CDR3 coding sequence is TGTGCCAGCAAGGCAAGCGGGGGGGCTCCAGATACGCAGTATTTT. Translated: CASKASGGAPDTQYF.

The V call is TRBV7-3, the J call TRBJ2-2; D remains ambiguous. V lost 3 bases and J 3 bases, leaving 11 bases between the germline ends. Germline assignment: CDR1 SGHTA and CDR2 FQGTGA. This CDR3 spans 15 amino acids. The CDR3 nucleotides read TGTGCCAGCAGCTTCGTACAAGATTACACCGGGGAGCTGTTTTTT. Residues: CASSFVQDYTGELFF.

This clone came up once. This chain joins TRBV7-3 and TRBJ2-1; 12 nucleotides match TRBD2. Trimming took 6 bases from V and 5 from J; bases not matched to a gene: 8. From germline, CDR1 is SGHTA and CDR2 FQGTGA. This CDR3 has 16 residues. The CDR3 region is CASRRLAGEPNNEQFF. The CDR3 DNA reads as TGTGCCAGCAGGAGACTAGCGGGAGAGCCCAACAATGAGCAGTTCTTC. Full variable domain (missing parts from reference TRBV7-3 and TRBJ2-1): GAGVSQTPSNKVTEKGKYVELRCDPISGHTALYWYRQSLGQGPEFLIYFQGTGAADDSGLPNDRFFAVRPEGSVSTLKIQRTERGDSAVYLCASRRLAGEPNNEQFFGPGTRLTVL.

V usage is TRBV13 and J usage is TRBJ2-2; 8 positions agree with TRBD1. The CDR3 contains 14 residues. V lost 5 bases and J lost 3; bases outside the gene matches: 2. In germline, CDR1 is PRHDT, CDR2 FYEKMQ (reference sequence). The CDR3 region is CASSPDRDTGELFF. The CDR3 bases are TGTGCCAGCAGCCCGGACAGGGACACCGGGGAGCTGTTTTTT. Variable domain in full (rest from reference TRBV13 and TRBJ2-2): AAGVIQSPRHLIKEKRETATLKCYPIPRHDTVYWYQQGPGQDPQFLISFYEKMQSDKGSIPDRFSAQQFSDYHSELNMSSLELGDSALYFCASSPDRDTGELFFGEGSRLTVL.

This sequence joins TRBV14 and TRBJ1-1; D is ambiguous. Germline V gene data show CDR1 as SGHDN and CDR2 as FVKESK. The CDR3 is made up of 14 amino acids. V lost 1 base, J lost 2 bases, and 8 bases lay in between. Here the CDR3 reads CASSQGWANTEAFF. CDR3 nucleotide sequence: TGTGCCAGCAGCCAAGGGTGGGCTAACACTGAAGCTTTCTTT.

This CDR3 reads CASSPLAGQGEETQYF. The CDR3 DNA reads TGTGCCAGCAGCCCCTTAGCGGGACAGGGGGAAGAGACCCAGTACTTC. The rearrangement uses TRBV7-8 and TRBJ2-5; 11 bases map to TRBD1. The trim removed 5 bases at V and 3 bases at J, leaving 8 bases unmatched. The CDR3 consists of 16 residues. Germline CDR1 and CDR2: SGHVS and FQNEAQ.

The genes are TRBV6-5 and TRBJ2-7; TRBD1 matches 7 bases. This CDR3 has 14 residues. The J segment lost 2 bases and the V segment lost 7 bases, leaving 8 bases of the junction unmatched. Germline CDR1 and CDR2: MNHEY and SVGAGI. The CDR3 sequence: CASTKGDRAYEQYF. The CDR3 DNA reads as TGTGCCAGCACCAAGGGGGACAGAGCCTACGAGCAGTACTTC.

This clone was observed once. The chain employs TRBV30 and TRBJ1-3; D call uncertain. V lost 0 bases, J lost 9 bases, and 15 bases lay in between. CDR3 length equals 14 residues. Germline values: CDR1 GTSNPN, CDR2 SVGIG (reference sequence). CDR3 nucleotides: TGTGCCTGGAGTGTAAAGACACCCAGGATCACCATATATTTT. The encoded protein is CAWSVKTPRITIYF. Supplemented by reference TRBV30 and TRBJ1-3, the full variable domain reads SQTIHQWPATLVQPVGSPLSLECTVEGTSNPNLYWYRQAAGRGLQLLFYSVGIGQISSEVPQNLSASRPQDRQFILSSKKLLLSDSGFYLCAWSVKTPRITIYFGEGSWLTVV.

The V gene is TRBV6-1, the J gene TRBJ2-1, with 9 bases fitting TRBD1. V shed 5 bases, J shed 4 bases, and the junction held 6 bases outside the gene matches. The germline V gene encodes CDR1 MNHNS and CDR2 SASEGT. The CDR3 loop spans 15 amino acids. CDR3 in amino acids: CASSPGTGFYNEQFF. The CDR3 coding sequence is TGTGCCAGCAGTCCCGGGACAGGGTTTTACAATGAGCAGTTCTTC.

The rearrangement uses TRBV7-7 and TRBJ2-5, with 8 bases matching TRBD1. The CDR3 consists of 15 residues. The germline V gene encodes CDR1 SSHAT and CDR2 FNYEAQ (reference sequence). The junction had 8 bases not matched to a gene; V was cut back by 3 bases and J by 5 bases. The CDR3 DNA reads TGTGCCAGCAGCTTGGGGACAGGAGTTGAGGAGACCCAGTACTTC. Protein: CASSLGTGVEETQYF. The full variable domain, with the rest looked up from reference TRBV7-7 and TRBJ2-5, is GAGVSQSPRYKVTKRGQDVTLRCDPISSHATLYWYQQALGQGPEFLTYFNYEAQPDKSGLPSDRFSAERPEGSISTLTIQRTEQRDSAMYRCASSLGTGVEETQYFGPGTRLLVL.

The chain joins TRBV28 to TRBJ1-5, with 10 bases matching TRBD1. CDR3 length equals 14 residues. Germline V gene sequence: CDR1 MDHEN, CDR2 SYDVKM. The V segment lost 6 bases and the J segment 7 bases; nucleotides outside the gene matches: 6. The CDR3, as DNA: TGTGCCAGCAGCGACAGGGGGCTGAGGCAGCCCCAGCATTTT. Its protein product is CASSDRGLRQPQHF. The full variable domain, its missing parts supplied by reference TRBV28 and TRBJ1-5, is DVKVTQSSRYLVKRTGEKVFLECVQDMDHENMFWYRQDPGLGLRLIYFSYDVKMKEKGDIPEGYSVSREKKERFSLILESASTNQTSMYLCASSDRGLRQPQHFGDGTRLSIL.

In the case of this clone: Other DNA sequences within the sample encode an identical CDR3. This chain uses TRBV18 with TRBJ2-5, with 7 bases identical to TRBD1. Germline V gene data show CDR1 as KGHSH and CDR2 as LQKENI. The ends lost 3 bases at V and 2 bases at J; junction bases unmatched: 0. This CDR3 spans 13 amino acids. CDR3 in DNA: TGTGCCAGCTCACCGGGACAGCAAGAGACCCAGTACTTC. Its translation: CASSPGQQETQYF.

V gene TRBV4-1 combines with J gene TRBJ2-1, with unresolved D. V was trimmed by 0 bases and J by 4 bases, leaving 4 bases between them. The CDR3 has 13 amino acids. The germline CDR1 and CDR2 sequences are MGHRA and YSYEKL. The CDR3 sequence is CASSQDQYNEQFF. DNA for the CDR3: TGCGCCAGCAGCCAAGACCAGTACAATGAGCAGTTCTTC.

The chain has TRBV14 and TRBJ2-5; TRBD2 matches 11 bases. In germline, CDR1 is SGHDN, CDR2 FVKESK. V was clipped by 8 bases and J by 7 bases; unmatched bases: 9. The CDR3 length is 14 residues. Written as DNA, the CDR3 is TGTGCCAGCGGACCTAGCGGGGGGCAGGGGACCCAGTACTTC. Translating it yields CASGPSGGQGTQYF.

V gene TRBV2 combines with J gene TRBJ1-5; D perhaps matches TRBD1 (5 bases). This CDR3 has 15 amino acids. Looked up from germline, CDR1 is SNHLY and CDR2 is FYNNEI. V was clipped by 7 bases and J by 7 bases, with 20 bases between them. The CDR3 region is CASTPGRGIGQPQHF. DNA of the CDR3: TGTGCCAGCACCCCAGGTAGGGGAATTGGACAGCCCCAGCATTTT. The whole variable domain, remainder taken from reference TRBV2 and TRBJ1-5, is EPEVTQTPSHQVTQMGQEVILRCVPISNHLYFYWYRQILGQKVEFLVSFYNNEISEKSEIFDDQFSVERPDGSNFTLKIRSTKLEDSAMYFCASTPGRGIGQPQHFGDGTRLSIL.

V usage is TRBV5-4 and J usage is TRBJ2-1, with TRBD2 matching 11 bases. Germline trimming cut 0 bases from V and 9 bases from J; bases unmatched to any gene: 8. Germline CDR1 and CDR2: SGHNT and YYREEE (reference sequence). The length of the CDR3 is 16 residues. CDR3 bases: TGTGCCAGCAGCTTGGCGACTCTAGCGGGGGGAAGTGAGCAGTTCTTC. Its protein product is CASSLATLAGGSEQFF.

The J gene is TRBJ2-7, the V gene TRBV7-8, with 12 nucleotides matching TRBD1. This CDR3 has 16 residues. V lost 2 bases to trimming and J lost 7 bases; unmatched junction nucleotides: 9. Germline V gene data show CDR1 as SGHVS and CDR2 as FQNEAQ. CDR3 residues: CASSLSKRDRGREQYF. The CDR3 region has the DNA TGTGCCAGCAGCTTAAGTAAGAGGGACAGGGGGCGTGAGCAGTACTTC. Together with reference TRBV7-8 and TRBJ2-7, the CDR3 gives the full variable domain: GAGVSQSPRYKVAKRGQDVALRCDPISGHVSLFWYQQALGQGPEFLTYFQNEAQLDKSGLPSDRFFAERPEGSVSTLKIQRTQQEDSAVYLCASSLSKRDRGREQYFGPGTRLTVT.

This clone was seen a few times. The chain recombines TRBV2 with TRBJ2-5; TRBD2 matches at 12 bases. The V and J ends lost 6 bases and 5 bases, in that order; junction bases with no gene match: 10. The CDR3 is 16 amino acids. Germline V CDR1 and CDR2: SNHLY, FYNNEI. CDR3 residues: CASRGDGLAGMETQYF. The CDR3 DNA reads TGTGCCAGCAGGGGGGATGGACTAGCGGGGATGGAGACCCAGTACTTC.

The gene calls are TRBV15 and TRBJ2-1, with TRBD1 matching 8 bases. The CDR3 spans 15 residues. V trimming: 5 bases; J trimming: 6 bases; junction bases outside the gene matches: 9. Germline CDR1 LNHNV, CDR2 YYDKDF (reference sequence). CDR3 DNA sequence: TGTGCCACCAGCGCCCGGGACAGGACTCGCAATGAGCAGTTCTTC. It codes for CATSARDRTRNEQFF.

J is TRBJ2-1 and V is TRBV11-3; 12 bases match TRBD2. The CDR3 covers 13 residues. Germline CDR1 is SGHNT and CDR2 is YENEEA. The V segment lost 4 bases and the J segment 9 bases; nucleotides outside the gene matches: 1. The CDR3 nucleotides are TGTGCCAGCAGCTCACTAGCGGGAGGTGAGCAGTTCTTC. Its protein product is CASSSLAGGEQFF.

The chain employs TRBV7-9 and TRBJ2-5; possibly TRBD2 for D (5 bases). The CDR3 totals 12 residues. CDR1 is SEHNR, CDR2 FQNEAQ, per germline (reference sequence). V lost 5 bases and J 5 bases, leaving 9 bases between the germline ends. The CDR3 DNA reads TGTGCCAGCAGCCCGAGCGGCGAGACCCAGTACTTC. Protein: CASSPSGETQYF.

The rearrangement links TRBV27 to TRBJ2-3; TRBD2 matches 9 bases. This CDR3 is 16 amino acids long. V lost 5 bases and J lost 1; bases outside the gene matches: 7. CDR1 is MNHEY and CDR2 is SMNVEV in the germline V gene (reference sequence). The CDR3 nucleotides read TGTGCCAGCAGTCCAGTAGCGGGGGCCCGCACAGATACGCAGTATTTT. It specifies CASSPVAGARTDTQYF.

This clone was recorded a few times. The chain joins TRBV5-8 to TRBJ2-6, with a possible D match to TRBD2 (5 bases). V lost 2 bases and J 0 bases, leaving 12 bases between the germline ends. The germline V gene has CDR1 SGHTS and CDR2 YDEGEE. This CDR3 region has 17 residues. The CDR3 sequence: CASSFKGDHSGANVLTF. CDR3 DNA: TGTGCCAGCAGCTTTAAGGGAGACCACTCTGGGGCCAACGTCCTGACTTTC.

The chain couples TRBV7-8 to TRBJ2-5; 7 nucleotides match TRBD1. Trimming cost V 5 bases and J 0 bases; bases outside gene matches: 3. The germline gives CDR1 SGHVS, CDR2 FQNEAQ. This CDR3 spans 14 amino acids. The CDR3 region is CASSDDRDQETQYF. The CDR3 DNA is TGTGCCAGCAGCGACGACAGGGACCAAGAGACCCAGTACTTC.

Turning to this clone: The same CDR3 can be traced to other DNA sequences in this sample. V gene TRBV5-1 combines with J gene TRBJ1-1; D is unclear. This CDR3 is built from 14 residues. V lost 2 bases and J lost 3, with 11 bases in between. Germline CDR1 and CDR2: SGHRS and YFSETQ. The CDR3 spells CASSFGSGDTEAFF. The CDR3 nucleotides are TGCGCCAGCAGCTTTGGCTCCGGGGACACTGAAGCTTTCTTT.

The V call is TRBV2, the J call TRBJ1-2; 12 nucleotides match TRBD1. CDR3 size: 16 residues. V lost 4 bases to trimming and J lost 4 bases; unmatched junction nucleotides: 7. Germline lookup yields CDR1 SNHLY and CDR2 FYNNEI. CDR3 in DNA: TGTGCCAGCAGTGTAGGGACAGGGGGCGAAAGCTATGGCTACACCTTC. Protein product: CASSVGTGGESYGYTF.